What follows is one T cell receptor beta chain and its context. TCRdb processed the 5' RACE reads anew with MiXCR; each CDR3 protein has one entry. The sample consists of about 130,000 distinct CDR3 sequences, approximately 6.2% of them appearing once. These data are taken from a study of T-cell memory formation after mild COVID-19. The ends lost 5 bases at V and 0 bases at J; junction bases unmatched: 20. The V gene's germline CDR1 is DFQATT and CDR2 SNEGSKA (reference sequence). The CDR3 is made up of 19 amino acids. The sample consisted of PBMCs or a T cell subset sorted from them (not recorded which). This TCR was recovered from an adult woman who had mild COVID-19 (a few samples of this study predate the infection). Cell type and time point are not known. V usage is TRBV20-1 and J usage is TRBJ1-1; 8 nucleotides agree with TRBD1. This CDR3 is CSAPGSLAAGGTVNTEAFF. The CDR3 nucleotides are TGCAGTGCTCCTGGAAGCCTGGCCGCAGGGGGCACTGTGAACACTGAAGCTTTCTTT.